The clone carrying this T cell receptor (beta chain) showed up many times. What it recognizes is unknown. The CDR3 is made up of 12 amino acids. Germline lookup yields CDR1 SGHRS and CDR2 YFSETQ. Trimming shortened V by 0 bases and J by 6 bases, and 7 bases separated the two germline ends. In the ophthalmopathy cohort, Clinical Activity Score was at least 3, NOSPECS grade at least 4, and duration under 3 months. RNA transcripts provided the source from which TCR beta CDR3 regions were amplified. The primer set for the first-round RT-PCR of the TCR CDR3 was HTBI. TCRdb re-derived calls from the multiplex PCR reads in MiXCR, one entry per CDR3 protein. The data hold around 360,000 distinct CDR3 sequences, with 12% to 15% observed a single time. These data belong to a study of T cells in Graves' hyperthyroidism and ophthalmopathy. Looking at the study overall: Peripheral blood was drawn at first diagnosis, prior to all treatment.

The study's findings and limits: In blood, most of the thyroid clonotypes expanded above 0.001 were also present. Ophthalmopathy stood apart from stable hyperthyroidism in a 13 V-J model.

Sample: blood. The sequence came from a woman aged 60-75 years with Graves' ophthalmopathy. V is TRBV5-1 and J is TRBJ2-7; D gene unclear. CDR3 amino acids: CASSLEFREQYF. The CDR3 DNA is TGCGCCAGCAGCTTGGAATTCCGCGAGCAGTACTTC. Full variable domain (rest looked up from reference TRBV5-1 and TRBJ2-7): KAGVTQTPRYLIKTRGQQVTLSCSPISGHRSVSWYQQTPGQGLQFLFEYFSETQRNKGNFPGRFSGRQFSNSRSEMNVSTLELGDSALYLCASSLEFREQYFGPGTRLTVT.